The next 11 T cell receptor beta chains were all read from a single sample in a study of T cell repertoires in cytomegalovirus infection. A single record per CDR3 protein comes from TCRdb applying MiXCR to the reads. Among 740,000 or so distinct CDR3 sequences listed, 35% were seen once. The specimen sequenced was PBMCs. The receptor set was obtained from a human donor in good health (CMV status not recorded). Some clones in this sample may be carry-over from other donors' samples.

V usage is TRBV28 and J usage is TRBJ2-6; 8 nucleotides agree with TRBD2. This CDR3 is 19 amino acids long. Trimming cost V 6 bases and J 3 bases; bases outside gene matches: 16. CDR1 and CDR2 (germline): MDHEN, SYDVKM. CDR3 nucleotides: TGTGCCAGCAGCCGCCTCGCCGGGAGGGCCGACGTTGGGGCCAACGTCCTGACTTTC. Translating gives CASSRLAGRADVGANVLTF.

The V call is TRBV28, the J call TRBJ1-5; D uncertain. The CDR3 contains 16 residues. V was clipped by 4 bases and J by 3 bases, with 16 bases between them. The V gene's germline CDR1 is MDHEN and CDR2 SYDVKM. CDR3 region: CASSWSVGINNQPQHF. The CDR3 nucleotides are TGTGCCAGCAGTTGGTCAGTTGGCATTAACAATCAGCCCCAGCATTTT.

This clonotype was seen a few times. The V call is TRBV6-6, the J call TRBJ2-1, with 9 bases matching TRBD2. Germline assignment: CDR1 MNHNY and CDR2 SVGAGI (reference sequence). The CDR3 consists of 14 residues. Losses at the gene ends were 7 bases for V and 5 bases for J; bases not matched to a gene: 6. CDR3 sequence: CASTQGLADNEQFF. CDR3 DNA: TGTGCCAGCACCCAGGGACTAGCCGACAATGAGCAGTTCTTC.

The chain uses TRBV14 and TRBJ2-3; D remains unclear. V lost 4 bases and J 2 bases, leaving 13 bases between the germline ends. The CDR3 contains 15 residues. CDR1 is SGHDN, CDR2 FVKESK, per germline. The CDR3 region has the DNA TGTGCCAGCAGCCCCTGGTCCAGGAACACAGATACGCAGTATTTT. This sequence encodes CASSPWSRNTDTQYF.

The chain combines TRBV6-6 with TRBJ2-6; unclear D gene. V lost 6 bases and J lost 4, with 13 bases in between. The germline V gene has CDR1 MNHNY and CDR2 SVGAGI (reference sequence). CDR3 length: 15 amino acids. For the CDR3, the DNA is TGTGCCAGCAGATCCGACGGTCAAGGGGCCAACGTCCTGACTTTC. This translates into CASRSDGQGANVLTF.

This clonotype was counted at least ten times. This rearrangement joins TRBV7-2 to TRBJ2-7; no clear D gene. V lost 3 bases and J lost 0, with 0 bases in between. The CDR3 length is 11 residues. From germline, CDR1 is SGHTA and CDR2 FQGNSA. The CDR3 region is CASSFSYEQYF. As DNA, the CDR3 is TGTGCCAGCAGCTTCTCCTACGAGCAGTACTTC.

The sample holds many counts of this clonotype. CDR3 DNA sequence: TGTGCCAGCAGTGAAACTGTGGAAGCTAATGAAAAACTGTTTTTT. It translates to CASSETVEANEKLFF. The chain employs TRBV6-1 and TRBJ1-4; the D is unclear. Trimming cost V 2 bases and J 3 bases, with 10 bases left between them. This CDR3 contains 15 residues. The germline gives CDR1 MNHNS, CDR2 SASEGT.

This sequence joins TRBV12-3 or TRBV12-4 and TRBJ1-5, with D perhaps TRBD1 (6 bases). CDR3 size: 16 residues. V dropped 3 bases and J dropped 3 bases, with 15 bases sitting between them. CDR3 in amino acids: CASSFMGSGANQPQHF. CDR3 nucleotide sequence: TGTGCCAGCAGTTTTATGGGATCGGGGGCCAATCAGCCCCAGCATTTT.

V gene TRBV7-2 combines with J gene TRBJ2-7; 7 bases match TRBD1. The length of the CDR3 is 15 residues. Germline assignment: CDR1 SGHTA and CDR2 FQGNSA. With V trimmed by 3 bases and J by 4 bases, 9 bases remained unmatched. The CDR3 nucleotides read TGTGCCAGCAGCTTCAGTGGACAGGCTTCTTACGAGCAGTACTTC. Translating it yields CASSFSGQASYEQYF.

The chain recombines TRBV7-2 with TRBJ2-7; D is perhaps TRBD2 (6 bases). This CDR3 is built from 16 residues. Trimming pared 5 bases from V and 4 bases from J, leaving 21 bases between. Per germline, CDR1 SGHTA and CDR2 FQGNSA. CDR3 region: CASSPNLVGRTYEQYF. The CDR3 DNA is TGTGCCAGCAGCCCCAATCTAGTCGGGAGAACGTACGAGCAGTACTTC.

The chain uses TRBV7-9 and TRBJ1-1; tentative D call: TRBD1 (5 bases). Germline CDR1 is SEHNR and CDR2 is FQNEAQ (reference sequence). The CDR3 totals 15 residues. Trimming took 7 bases from V and 0 from J, leaving 15 bases between them. Written as DNA, the CDR3 is TGTGCCAGCACCCAGGCTGGGGGATTGAACACTGAAGCTTTCTTT. Its protein is CASTQAGGLNTEAFF.